A selection of T cell receptor beta chains follows, all from one sample in a study of blood T cells in healthy people across ages. TCRdb re-derived calls from the 5' RACE reads in MiXCR, one entry per CDR3 protein. The data hold approximately 1.5 million distinct CDR3 sequences, with about 42% observed a single time. Sequences were obtained from blood. These receptors originate from a woman between 18 and 30 years old in good health. The CDR3 runs from the conserved cysteine through the conserved F or W. The D gene is left open where the match is weak. Only some rows state a clone size, as once, few, many or a class for expanded clones.

>TRBV20-1|NA|NA|TRBJ2-5
CSARDPPRLVGETQYF
TGCAGTGCTAGAGATCCCCCACGACTAGTGGGAGAGACCCAGTACTTC
>TRBV7-3|NA|TRBD2|TRBJ2-1
CASSFSSGSSYNEQFF
TGTGCCAGCAGCTTCTCTAGCGGGAGTTCCTACAATGAGCAGTTCTTC
>TRBV25-1|NA|TRBD1|TRBJ2-1
CASSEFGDRGVKLSYNEQFF
TGTGCCAGCAGTGAATTTGGGGACAGGGGGGTTAAATTGTCCTACAATGAGCAGTTCTTC
>TRBV25-1|few|NA|TRBJ1-4
CASSKLTPDALWEKLFF
TGTGCCAGCAGTAAATTGACACCGGACGCCCTATGGGAAAAACTGTTTTTT
>TRBV7-9|NA|TRBD1|TRBJ1-2
CASSLEDREPWDGYTF
TGTGCCAGCAGCTTAGAGGACAGGGAACCTTGGGATGGCTACACCTTC
>TRBV29-1|NA|TRBD2|TRBJ2-5
CSVAASGGAVETQYF
TGCAGCGTTGCGGCTAGCGGGGGGGCTGTGGAGACCCAGTACTTC
>TRBV7-2|few|NA|TRBJ2-7
CASSLGQPLRVYEQYF
TGTGCCAGCAGCTTAGGACAGCCCCTTCGGGTATACGAGCAGTACTTC
>TRBV27|few|NA|TRBJ2-3
CASMDLLFSPDTQYF
TGTGCCAGCATGGACCTCCTTTTTTCCCCAGATACGCAGTATTTT
>TRBV29-1|few|TRBD1|TRBJ1-1
CSVGTGVAFF
TGCAGCGTTGGTACAGGGGTAGCTTTCTTT
>TRBV7-3|NA|TRBD1|TRBJ2-1
CASSGGQVSYNEQFF
TGTGCCAGCAGTGGCGGACAGGTATCCTACAATGAGCAGTTCTTC
>TRBV7-3|few|NA|TRBJ2-1
CASSFDSNEQFF
TGTGCCAGCAGCTTTGACAGCAATGAGCAGTTCTTC
>TRBV5-1|few|NA|TRBJ2-7
CASSLTGSPSYEQYF
TGCGCCAGCAGCTTAACAGGGTCCCCCTCCTACGAGCAGTACTTC
>TRBV29-1|NA|TRBD2|TRBJ2-1
CSVGRAGANNEQFF
TGCAGCGTTGGTCGAGCGGGAGCCAACAATGAGCAGTTCTTC
>TRBV20-1|few|TRBD1|TRBJ1-5
CSGRGGSNQPQHF
TGCAGTGGCAGGGGGGGTAGCAATCAGCCCCAGCATTTT
>TRBV6-2/TRBV6-3|NA|NA|TRBJ2-5
CASSYGQLGETQYF
TGTGCCAGCAGTTACGGACAGTTAGGAGAGACCCAGTACTTC
>TRBV12-3/TRBV12-4|many|NA|TRBJ2-1
CASSLAGISPEQFF
TGTGCCAGCAGTTTAGCCGGTATATCCCCCGAGCAGTTCTTC
>TRBV5-1|few|NA|TRBJ2-1
CASSMYRDKVFF
TGCGCCAGCAGCATGTACCGGGACAAAGTGTTCTTC
>TRBV29-1|few|NA|TRBJ1-2
CSVEGQYYGYTF
TGCAGCGTTGAAGGCCAGTACTATGGCTACACCTTC
>TRBV20-1|few|NA|TRBJ1-2
CSARGGSYGYTF
TGCAGCGCTCGAGGGGGGTCCTATGGCTACACCTTC
>TRBV3-1|NA|NA|TRBJ2-5
CASSYRGNDMTQYF
TGTGCCAGCAGCTACCGGGGGAACGATATGACCCAGTACTTC
>TRBV20-1|NA|TRBD1|TRBJ2-1
CSAYQGALLNEQFF
TGCAGTGCTTACCAGGGGGCGCTTCTCAATGAGCAGTTCTTC
>TRBV6-2/TRBV6-3|NA|TRBD1|TRBJ1-2
CASSYEGAWRGYTF
TGTGCCAGCAGTTACGAGGGGGCGTGGAGAGGCTACACCTTC
>TRBV5-1|few|TRBD2|TRBJ2-5
CASSFSPDGRETQYF
TGCGCCAGCAGCTTTAGTCCGGACGGGAGGGAGACCCAGTACTTC
>TRBV7-8|once|NA|TRBJ1-5
CASSFNRDQPQHF
TGTGCCAGCAGCTTCAACAGGGACCAGCCCCAGCATTTT
>TRBV6-5|few|TRBD2|TRBJ2-1
CASKPLAGDENEQFF
TGTGCCAGCAAACCACTAGCGGGAGATGAGAATGAGCAGTTCTTC
>TRBV6-2/TRBV6-3|NA|NA|TRBJ2-5
CASSRGAAEQETQYF
TGTGCCAGCAGTCGCGGCGCAGCGGAGCAAGAGACCCAGTACTTC
>TRBV27|NA|NA|TRBJ2-5
CASSLSFQETQYF
TGTGCCAGCAGTTTATCTTTCCAGGAGACCCAGTACTTC
>TRBV20-1|few|NA|TRBJ2-5
CSALHETQYF
TGCAGTGCCCTACACGAGACCCAGTACTTC
>TRBV7-3|NA|TRBD2|TRBJ2-3
CASSPRGGDSDTQYF
TGTGCCAGCAGCCCCCGGGGGGGCGATTCAGATACGCAGTATTTT
>TRBV7-9|once|NA|TRBJ2-7
CASSNPYTPYGQYF
TGTGCCAGCAGCAACCCGTACACCCCCTACGGGCAGTACTTC
>TRBV2|NA|TRBD2|TRBJ2-1
CASSDLAGNYNERYF
TGTGCCAGCAGTGACCTAGCGGGAAACTACAATGAGCGGTACTTC
>TRBV5-1|many|NA|TRBJ1-4
CASSPDGNNEKLFF
TGCGCCAGCAGCCCGGACGGAAATAATGAAAAACTGTTTTTT
>TRBV6-4|few|NA|TRBJ2-1
CASSEFGTQGYEQFF
TGTGCCAGCAGTGAATTCGGGACGCAAGGTTATGAGCAGTTCTTC
>TRBV6-1|NA|NA|TRBJ1-2
CASSPVAGYYGYTF
TGTGCCAGCAGCCCCGTAGCAGGGTACTATGGCTACACCTTC
>TRBV12-3/TRBV12-4|few|TRBD1|TRBJ2-7
CASSEGQHYEQYF
TGTGCCAGCAGCGAGGGACAGCACTACGAGCAGTACTTC
>TRBV7-9|few|NA|TRBJ2-1
CASSLGILNEQFF
TGTGCCAGCAGCTTAGGGATTCTAAACGAGCAGTTCTTC
>TRBV12-3/TRBV12-4|few|NA|TRBJ2-3
CASSPQGRGSTDTQYF
TGTGCCAGCAGTCCCCAGGGGCGGGGTAGCACAGATACGCAGTATTTT
>TRBV29-1|many|TRBD2|TRBJ2-1
CSVEGLASEQFF
TGCAGCGTCGAGGGACTAGCAAGTGAGCAGTTCTTC
>TRBV12-3/TRBV12-4|few|NA|TRBJ2-7
CASSFSGTEAYEQYF
TGTGCCAGCAGTTTTAGTGGGACTGAAGCCTACGAGCAGTACTTC
>TRBV3-1|few|TRBD2|TRBJ2-1
CASSHDPRTSASDEQFF
TGTGCCAGCAGCCACGACCCAAGGACTAGTGCGAGCGATGAGCAGTTCTTC
>TRBV10-3|few|NA|TRBJ1-5
CAERRQPQHF
TGTGCCGAGCGAAGGCAGCCCCAGCATTTT